This T cell receptor beta chain was obtained from a study of blood T cells in healthy people across ages. Overall study: Template switching captured about one barcoded beta molecule per two T cells.

The use of a sample-barcoded 5' primer and a J-beta primer mix characterized a second PCR of about 6 to 11 cycles. Via MiXCR, TCRdb re-called the 5' RACE reads, giving one row per CDR3 protein. Of some 1,000,000 distinct CDR3 sequences in the sample, approximately 25% were seen once. Trimming at V came to 4 bases and at J to 3 bases, leaving 2 bases not matched to a gene. The CDR3 extends over 13 amino acids. Germline V gene data show CDR1 as SQVTM and CDR2 as ANQGSEA. A word on this clonotype: What it binds is not known.

Overall study results and limits: The study regarded diversity estimates from one million T cells as underestimates.

The same data also contributed to another study, on T cells of mothers and their children. That paper states: Over 5 children and their three healthy Caucasian mothers were the donors. When the second PCR was run, its M1S primer added sample barcodes and 2-4 random nucleotides.

The rearrangement uses TRBV29-1 and TRBJ1-5, with 8 bases lining up with TRBD1. Specimen: blood. The sequence was obtained from a girl aged 2 to 10 in good health. This CDR3 reads CSVAGGLNQPQHF. CDR3 nucleotides: TGCAGCGTTGCAGGGGGCCTCAATCAGCCCCAGCATTTT.